This T cell receptor beta chain was captured in a study of control samples from healthy donors and cancer patients (dated by TCRdb to about 2020). Regarding this clone: The antigen it binds to is not known. No per-base quality is available; no much larger clone lies one base away.

Library preparation employed the immunoSEQ multiplex PCR assay. TCRdb's version of the immuneACCESS table is confined to in-frame rearrangements and falls short of the full clone set. An unresolved V gene accounts for under half of the shortfall where checked; the remainder is of unknown origin. This sample has 70,000 to 80,000 clones in its table, and roughly 89% of those were observed once. The top ten clones comprise about 9.9% of the sample. The CDR3 holds 13 amino acids from the cysteine to the phenylalanine. The kept DNA is CDR3 alone, 39 bases in frame from the first base. V trim: 6 bases; J trim: 5 bases; unmatched bases: 5.

The clonotype originates from a woman aged 50 to 60 with colorectal cancer. Recombination connected TRBV12-3 or TRBV12-4 to TRBJ1-1; 8 junctional bases match TRBD1. Sequencing used PBMCs. At the DNA level, the sequence is TGTGCCAGCAGCTTGACAGGGGTGACTGAAGCTTTCTTT. It codes for CASSLTGVTEAFF.